These 23 T cell receptor beta chains were sequenced from one sample in a study of T cells in Graves' hyperthyroidism and ophthalmopathy (dated by TCRdb to the late 2010s). Library preparation employed multiplex PCR. TCRdb lists the instrument as Illumina HiSeq 2000. The TCR beta CDR3 regions were amplified from RNA transcripts. The TCR CDR3 was subjected to a first round of RT-PCR using the HTBI primer set and the Qiagen OneStep RT-PCR kit. TCRdb reanalyzed the raw reads on its own, using fastp at Q25 for trimming and MiXCR for clone calling, and kept in-frame beta chains. CDR3 protein sequences are deduplicated, and each keeps its most common genes and DNA. For this sample there are fewer than 600,000 distinct CDR3 sequences; about an eighth appear just once. The ten most abundant clones make up around 17% of the sample. Sequenced material: blood. Receptor source: a woman between 18 and 29 years old with Graves' hyperthyroidism.

There are many counts of this clonotype. The V gene is TRBV6-2 or TRBV6-3, the J gene TRBJ2-7, with 10 bases matching TRBD1. In germline, CDR1 is MNHEY, CDR2 SVGEGT. V dropped 5 bases and J dropped 3; count of bases not matched to a gene: 10. The CDR3 is 16 amino acids. CDR3 in DNA: TGTGCCAGCAGTGACGCACCGGGACAGGGGCTCTACGAGCAGTACTTC. Translated, it gives CASSDAPGQGLYEQYF.

This clonotype was recorded many times. The chain recombines TRBV7-9 with TRBJ2-7; D is perhaps TRBD2 (6 bases). The CDR3 contains 15 residues. Trimming cost V 5 bases and J 0 bases, with 14 bases left between them. CDR1 is SEHNR, CDR2 FQNEAQ, per germline (reference sequence). The CDR3 spells CASSPPEGSSYEQYF. The CDR3 bases are TGTGCCAGCAGCCCCCCGGAGGGAAGCTCCTACGAGCAGTACTTC.

Only a few counts were recorded for this clonotype. The CDR3 sequence is CASSREGQGDFCTF. The CDR3 DNA reads TGCGCCAGCAGCCGCGAGGGACAGGGGGACTTCTGCACCTTC. The rearrangement links TRBV5-1 to TRBJ1-2; TRBD1 matches 11 bases. The CDR3 spans 14 residues. CDR1 is SGHRS and CDR2 is YFSETQ in the germline V gene. Trimming took 4 bases from V and 13 from J; bases not matched to a gene: 12.

This clonotype was counted only a few times. A read error may be the cause here, since a much bigger clone is one base away. The genes are TRBV3-1 and TRBJ1-1; D is ambiguous. The V gene's germline CDR1 is LGHDT and CDR2 YNNKEL (reference sequence). CDR3 length: 14 amino acids. For the CDR3, the DNA is TGTGCCAGCAGCCTGATGGACCGGAACACTGAAGCTCTCTTT. The encoded protein is CASSLMDRNTEALF.

This chain connects TRBV9 to TRBJ1-1; 7 bases map to TRBD1. The CDR3 is made up of 14 amino acids. From germline, CDR1 is SGDLS and CDR2 YYNGEE. The J segment lost 10 bases and the V segment lost 4 bases, leaving 13 bases of the junction unmatched. CDR3 DNA: TGTGCCAGCAGCCCAGGGGGATGGAGGGTCGCAGCTTTCTTT. Its protein product is CASSPGGWRVAAFF.

The rearrangement uses TRBV19 and TRBJ2-1; D gene uncertain. This CDR3 contains 14 residues. Trimming took off 4 bases at V and 3 bases at J, with 10 bases between the two ends. Germline CDR1 is LNHDA and CDR2 is SQIVND (reference sequence). The CDR3 here is CASSSHVGYNEQFF. In DNA form, the CDR3 reads TGTGCCAGTAGTAGCCATGTCGGCTACAATGAGCAGTTCTTC.

This clonotype was found many times. This chain connects TRBV20-1 to TRBJ1-1; D call uncertain. CDR3 size: 14 residues. Trimming took off 5 bases at V and 1 base at J, with 14 bases between the two ends. Per the germline V gene, CDR1 is DFQATT and CDR2 is SNEGSKA (reference sequence). CDR3 nucleotides: TGCAGTGCTCTTAGGGTATCACGGAACACTGAAGCTTTCTTT. As protein: CSALRVSRNTEAFF.

The rearrangement uses TRBV2 and TRBJ2-1; 8 bases align to TRBD2. This CDR3 has 15 residues. From germline, CDR1 is SNHLY and CDR2 FYNNEI. V was clipped by 6 bases and J by 2 bases; unmatched bases: 6. The CDR3 reads CASRGVSGAYNEQFF. CDR3 nucleotide sequence: TGTGCCAGCAGGGGGGTTAGCGGGGCCTACAATGAGCAGTTCTTC.

Concerning this clonotype itself: Germline is not matched at one junction end, which may reflect a read error. V and J are TRBV10-3 and TRBJ2-1, with 11 bases fitting TRBD2. This CDR3 has 19 residues. The germline V gene encodes CDR1 ENHRY and CDR2 SYGVKD. The CDR3 loop is CAISSGTSGGGESFNEQFF. The CDR3 coding sequence is TGTGCCATCAGTTCCGGGACTAGCGGAGGAGGGGAGTCCTTCAATGAGCAGTTCTTC.

The chain is built from TRBV5-1 and TRBJ2-5; 8 nucleotides align to TRBD2. The CDR3 has 18 residues. From germline, CDR1 is SGHRS and CDR2 YFSETQ. Trimming cost V 0 bases and J 4 bases; bases outside gene matches: 14. CDR3 loop: CASSLVFSGKRRLETQYF. CDR3 in DNA: TGCGCCAGCAGCTTGGTGTTTAGCGGGAAGAGGCGATTAGAGACCCAGTACTTC. The variable domain in full, completed from reference TRBV5-1 and TRBJ2-5, reads KAGVTQTPRYLIKTRGQQVTLSCSPISGHRSVSWYQQTPGQGLQFLFEYFSETQRNKGNFPGRFSGRQFSNSRSEMNVSTLELGDSALYLCASSLVFSGKRRLETQYFGPGTRLLVL.

The sample holds many counts of this clonotype. The rearrangement links TRBV6-1 to TRBJ2-1, with 11 bases that match TRBD2. J was trimmed by 2 bases and V by 5 bases; bases with no gene match: 2. The CDR3 is made up of 15 amino acids. The germline CDR1 and CDR2 sequences are MNHNS and SASEGT. The CDR3 sequence is CASSTSGRPYNEQFF. CDR3 coding DNA: TGTGCCAGCAGTACTAGCGGGAGACCCTACAATGAGCAGTTCTTC.

This clonotype was found many times. The chain carries TRBV12-3 or TRBV12-4 and TRBJ2-5; D possibly corresponds to TRBD1 (5 bases). This CDR3 is built from 16 residues. The V end lost 6 bases, the J end lost 5 bases, and 22 bases lay between the germline ends. The CDR3 region is CASSVSTAGFVETQYF. CDR3 DNA sequence: TGTGCCAGCAGCGTTTCAACGGCAGGGTTTGTGGAGACCCAGTACTTC.

This clonotype was picked up a small number of times. The gene calls are TRBV5-1 and TRBJ1-5; no reliable D call. V was cut by 0 bases and J by 7 bases, with 8 bases left in between. Germline V lookup: CDR1 SGHRS, CDR2 YFSETQ. The CDR3 contains 13 residues. CDR3 coding DNA: TGCGCCAGCAGCTTGGTCGGGGAGCAGCCCCAGCATTTT. It translates to CASSLVGEQPQHF.

This clonotype was counted a few times. A much larger clone is a single base away; this may be a read error. The rearrangement uses TRBV11-1 and TRBJ2-3; maybe TRBD2 (5 bases). The CDR3 loop spans 14 amino acids. Trimming took off 5 bases at V and 5 bases at J, with 14 bases between the two ends. Germline V gene sequence: CDR1 SGHAT, CDR2 FQDESV (reference sequence). For the CDR3, the DNA is TGTGCCAGCAGCCACCCCCTAGCAGGAGATACGCAGTATTTT. Its translation is CASSHPLAGDTQYF.

This clonotype has a count of ten or more. This sequence joins TRBV3-1 and TRBJ1-5; a weak D match, TRBD1 (5 bases). In germline, CDR1 is LGHDT, CDR2 YNNKEL (reference sequence). The V and J ends lost 1 base and 0 bases respectively, with 10 bases between them. The CDR3 extends over 16 amino acids. CDR3: CASSQGGGYSNQPQHF. In DNA form, the CDR3 reads TGTGCCAGCAGCCAAGGGGGCGGCTATAGCAATCAGCCCCAGCATTTT. Supplemented by reference TRBV3-1 and TRBJ1-5, the full variable domain reads DTAVSQTPKYLVTQMGNDKSIKCEQNLGHDTMYWYKQDSKKFLKIMFSYNNKELIINETVPNRFSPKSPDKAHLNLHINSLELGDSAVYFCASSQGGGYSNQPQHFGDGTRLSIL.

This clonotype was counted many times. The chain employs TRBV24-1 and TRBJ2-1; D may be TRBD1 (6 bases). The germline gives CDR1 KGHDR, CDR2 SFDVKD. The CDR3 extends over 16 amino acids. V lost 0 bases, J lost 2 bases, and 10 bases lay in between. CDR3 in DNA: TGTGCCACCAGTGATTTGCAGGGGCTGACCTACAATGAGCAGTTCTTC. Encoded protein: CATSDLQGLTYNEQFF.

In its sample, this clonotype was seen many times. The chain employs TRBV3-1 and TRBJ2-5, with TRBD1 matching over 8 bases. CDR1 is LGHDT, CDR2 YNNKEL, per germline (reference sequence). V dropped 4 bases and J dropped 5; count of bases not matched to a gene: 3. This CDR3 comprises 13 residues. CDR3 amino acids: CASSPDRVETQYF. The CDR3 nucleotides read TGTGCCAGCAGCCCGGACAGGGTGGAGACCCAGTACTTC.

This clonotype was seen at least ten times. V gene TRBV5-1 combines with J gene TRBJ2-5; TRBD2 matches at 12 bases. J was trimmed by 1 base and V by 0 bases; bases with no gene match: 4. This CDR3 has 17 amino acids. In germline, CDR1 is SGHRS, CDR2 YFSETQ. The CDR3 loop reads CASSLAGLAGIQETQYF. The DNA of the CDR3 is TGCGCCAGCAGCTTGGCGGGACTAGCGGGCATCCAAGAGACCCAGTACTTC.

This clonotype appeared many times. The V and J genes are TRBV14 and TRBJ2-3; 11 bases are shared with TRBD2. Germline values: CDR1 SGHDN, CDR2 FVKESK. The CDR3 consists of 14 residues. Trimming cost V 3 bases and J 4 bases; bases outside gene matches: 0. In nucleotides, the CDR3 is TGTGCCAGCAGCCAGGGACTAGCGGCAGATACGCAGTATTTT. It yields the protein CASSQGLAADTQYF.

Points on this clonotype: This could be a read error, since a much larger clone is one nucleotide away. The chain uses TRBV2 and TRBJ2-7; TRBD1 aligns across 8 bases. CDR3 size: 13 residues. CDR1 is SNHLY, CDR2 FYNNEI, per germline. CDR3 sequence (DNA): TGTGTCAGCAGTATTAGGACAGGGAGCGAGCAGTACGTC. This sequence encodes CVSSIRTGSEQYV.

This chain joins TRBV2 and TRBJ2-5; D gene uncertain. V was shortened by 6 bases and J by 4 bases, with 12 bases between the two germline ends. The CDR3 spans 13 residues. Germline V gives CDR1 SNHLY, CDR2 FYNNEI. The CDR3 region has the DNA TGTGCCAGCAGGGGTCCCCCGCGAGAGACCCAGTACTTC. This gives the protein CASRGPPRETQYF.

V gene TRBV12-3 or TRBV12-4 combines with J gene TRBJ2-3; tentatively, D is TRBD1 (6 bases). Trimming stripped 8 bases from V and 3 bases from J, with 18 bases between. This CDR3 is 15 amino acids long. The CDR3 protein is CASLARGGSTDTQYF. Written as DNA, the CDR3 is TGTGCCAGCTTGGCCAGGGGCGGTAGTACAGATACGCAGTATTTT.

There are many counts of this clonotype. This rearrangement joins TRBV5-8 to TRBJ2-7; D unresolved. The CDR3 consists of 15 residues. Trimming took off 6 bases at V and 4 bases at J, with 20 bases between the two ends. CDR1 is SGHTS, CDR2 YDEGEE, per germline. CDR3 sequence reads: CASTPGPLDLYEQYV. The CDR3 DNA follows: TGTGCCAGCACCCCTGGACCGTTAGACCTATACGAGCAGTACGTC.